These 6 T cell receptor beta chains were all obtained from the same sample, sequenced in a study of technical replicates of blood from a handful of donors. TCRdb's table, derived via immunoSEQ multiplex PCR, lists solely in-frame clones and lacks some. The sample shows under 95,000 clones, about 95% of them seen only once. The sequenced sample was T cells isolated from PBMCs. The receptors originated from a human donor in good health.

The rearrangement links TRBV19 to TRBJ2-3; 7 bases map to TRBD1. The CDR3 extends over 15 amino acids. The V segment lost 7 bases and the J segment 0 bases; nucleotides outside the gene matches: 7. CDR1 is LNHDA and CDR2 is SQIVND in the germline V gene (reference sequence). The CDR3 DNA follows: TGTGCCAGTAATTTACAGGGGCGTAGCACAGATACGCAGTATTTT. As protein: CASNLQGRSTDTQYF.

J is TRBJ1-2 and V is TRBV10-3; perhaps TRBD1 as D (6 bases). CDR1 and CDR2 (germline): ENHRY, SYGVKD. There are 16 residues in the CDR3. The V gene lost 6 bases and the J gene lost 3 bases, with 20 bases spanning the gap. CDR3 in amino acids: CAIRLPTRGSDYGYTF. CDR3 coding DNA: TGTGCCATCAGGCTCCCGACCAGGGGCTCGGACTATGGCTACACCTTC.

The chain uses TRBV12-5 and TRBJ2-1; the D gene is possibly TRBD2 (5 bases). V gave up 0 bases and J gave up 4 bases, with 13 bases separating them. CDR1 is LGHNT and CDR2 is FRNRAP in the germline V gene. CDR3 length equals 16 residues. The CDR3 nucleotides read TGTGCTAGTGGTTTGGTTTTGGGCGGCGGGTACAATGAGCAGTTCTTC. Its translation: CASGLVLGGGYNEQFF.

The rearrangement joins TRBV6-5 to TRBJ1-1; D uncertain. Trimming took 6 bases from V and 3 from J, leaving 8 bases between them. CDR1 is MNHEY and CDR2 is SVGAGI in the germline V gene. The CDR3 is made up of 12 amino acids. DNA for the CDR3: TGTGCCAGCAGGAACAGATACACTGAAGCTTTCTTT. Its protein is CASRNRYTEAFF.

The chain links TRBV5-5 to TRBJ1-4, with no clear D. This CDR3 has 16 residues. Trimming removed 4 bases at V and 4 bases at J, with 17 bases between. Per germline, CDR1 SGHKS and CDR2 YYEKEE (reference sequence). As DNA, the CDR3 is TGTGCCAGCAGCGTGGAGGTGAGGGCAGTTAATGAAAAACTGTTTTTT. Translation: CASSVEVRAVNEKLFF.

The chain links TRBV5-4 to TRBJ1-1, with D perhaps matching TRBD1 (5 bases). This CDR3 region has 13 residues. The germline V gene encodes CDR1 SGHNT and CDR2 YYREEE (reference sequence). V lost 2 bases, J lost 3 bases, and 8 bases lay in between. The CDR3 spells CASSLQADTEAFF. Written as DNA, the CDR3 is TGTGCCAGCAGCTTACAGGCGGACACTGAAGCTTTCTTT.